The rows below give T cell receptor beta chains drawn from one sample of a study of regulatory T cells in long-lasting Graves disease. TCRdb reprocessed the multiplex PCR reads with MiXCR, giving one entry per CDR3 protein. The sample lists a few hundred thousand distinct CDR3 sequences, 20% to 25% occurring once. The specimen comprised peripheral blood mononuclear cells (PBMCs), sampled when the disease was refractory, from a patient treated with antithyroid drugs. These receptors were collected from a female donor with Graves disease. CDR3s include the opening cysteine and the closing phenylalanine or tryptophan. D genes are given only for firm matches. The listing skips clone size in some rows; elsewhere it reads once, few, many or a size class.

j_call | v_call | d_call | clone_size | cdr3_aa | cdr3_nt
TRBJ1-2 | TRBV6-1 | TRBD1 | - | CATRGQVIYGYTF | TGTGCCACCAGAGGACAGGTTATCTATGGCTACACCTTC
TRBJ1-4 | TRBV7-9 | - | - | CASSALRDGNEKLFF | TGTGCCAGCAGTGCACTCCGGGACGGTAATGAAAAACTGTTTTTT
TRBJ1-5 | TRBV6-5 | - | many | CASSLTERQPQHF | TGTGCCAGCAGTTTGACCGAAAGACAGCCCCAGCATTTT
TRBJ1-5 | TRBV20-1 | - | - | CSARRGLAARNQPQHF | TGCAGTGCTAGAAGGGGGTTGGCAGCCCGTAATCAGCCCCAGCATTTT
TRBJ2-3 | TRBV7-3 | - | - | CASSLAITDTQYF | TGTGCCAGCAGCTTAGCTATCACAGATACGCAGTATTTT
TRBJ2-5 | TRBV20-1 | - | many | CSARTSSQTQYF | TGCAGTGCTAGGACCTCTTCGCAGACCCAGTACTTC
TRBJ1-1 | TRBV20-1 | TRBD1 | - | CSAATGQNTEAFF | TGCAGTGCCGCGACAGGGCAAAACACTGAAGCTTTCTTT
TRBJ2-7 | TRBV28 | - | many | CASRLQTPGSYEQYF | TGTGCCAGCAGGCTACAGACGCCCGGCTCCTACGAGCAGTACTTC
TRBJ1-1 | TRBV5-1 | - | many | CASSRDGGTEAFF | TGCGCCAGCTCTCGTGATGGGGGAACTGAAGCTTTCTTT
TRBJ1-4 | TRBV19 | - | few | CASGRPGPTNEKLFF | TGTGCCAGCGGAAGACCGGGCCCAACTAATGAAAAACTGTTTTTT
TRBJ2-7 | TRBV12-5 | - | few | CASGSSSGTDEQYF | TGTGCTAGTGGTTCCTCTTCGGGAACTGACGAGCAGTACTTC
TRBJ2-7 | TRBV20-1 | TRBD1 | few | CSARAPGQAAYF | TGCAGTGCTAGGGCACCGGGACAGGCGGCTTACTTC
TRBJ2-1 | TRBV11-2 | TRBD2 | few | CASSSRTSGGGGNEQFF | TGTGCCAGCAGCTCCCGGACTAGCGGGGGAGGAGGCAATGAGCAGTTCTTC
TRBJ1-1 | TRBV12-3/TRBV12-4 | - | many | CASSFRAGLNTEAFF | TGTGCCAGCAGTTTTCGGGCCGGATTGAACACTGAAGCTTTCTTT
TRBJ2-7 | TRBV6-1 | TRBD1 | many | CASRPLPGQGAYEQYF | TGTGCCAGCAGGCCATTACCGGGACAGGGGGCCTACGAGCAGTACTTC
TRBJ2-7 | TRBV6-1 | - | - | CASRRGHGGYEQYF | TGTGCCAGCAGAAGAGGCCACGGGGGATACGAGCAGTACTTC
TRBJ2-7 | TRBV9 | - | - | CASSKGQDAYEQYF | TGTGCCAGCAGCAAGGGACAAGACGCCTACGAGCAGTACTTC
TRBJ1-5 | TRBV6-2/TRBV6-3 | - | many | CASSEQEGPGQPQHF | TGTGCCAGCAGTGAACAAGAGGGCCCGGGTCAGCCCCAGCATTTT
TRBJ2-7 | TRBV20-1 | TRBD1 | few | CSARYRTGGPYEQYF | TGCAGTGCTAGATACAGGACAGGGGGACCTTACGAGCAGTACTTC
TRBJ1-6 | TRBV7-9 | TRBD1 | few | CASQQGYNSPLHF | TGTGCCAGCCAACAGGGGTACAATTCACCCCTCCACTTT
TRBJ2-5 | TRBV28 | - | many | CASSQRGGRQETQYF | TGTGCCAGCAGCCAGAGGGGGGGCAGGCAAGAGACCCAGTACTTC
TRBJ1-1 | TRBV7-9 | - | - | CASTLPATEAFF | TGTGCCAGCACCTTACCGGCGACTGAAGCTTTCTTT
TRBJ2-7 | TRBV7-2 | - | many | CASSLEEGAYEQYF | TGTGCCAGCAGCTTAGAAGAGGGGGCCTACGAGCAGTACTTC
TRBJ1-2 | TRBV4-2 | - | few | CASSQELVGYYGYTF | TGTGCCAGCAGCCAAGAATTGGTGGGATACTATGGCTACACCTTC
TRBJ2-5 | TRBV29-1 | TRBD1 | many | CSVEDVHDWDSTETQYF | TGCAGCGTTGAAGATGTCCACGATTGGGACAGTACGGAGACCCAGTACTTC
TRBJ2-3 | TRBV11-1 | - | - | CASSSPFDSADTQYF | TGTGCCAGCAGCTCACCCTTCGACTCGGCAGATACGCAGTATTTT